This T cell receptor beta chain was observed in a study of blood T cells in healthy people across ages. The CDR3 runs 18 residues. Germline CDR1 and CDR2: ENHRY and SYGVKD. V shed 2 bases and J shed 5 bases, with 25 bases lying between them. A J-beta primer mix and a sample-barcoded 5' primer were used in a second PCR of about 7 to 12 cycles. TCRdb fed the 5' RACE reads into MiXCR, producing one record per CDR3 protein. The table lists roughly 2 million distinct CDR3 sequences, 40% to 55% of them singletons. The sequence was collected from a woman aged 40 to 49 in good health. The sample comprised blood. The chain links TRBV10-3 to TRBJ2-7; tentatively, D is TRBD2 (6 bases). The CDR3 coding sequence is TGTGCCATCAGTGAGCCCGACCCCGTCGGGGGTCTCTTCAACGAGCAGTACTTC. Protein product: CAISEPDPVGGLFNEQYF.